This TCR beta chain emerged from a study of vaccination effects on CD4 cells after COVID-19 (dated by TCRdb to between 2021 and 2022). For the wider study: Each participant received two doses of an mRNA SARS-CoV-2 vaccine, either BNT162b2 or mRNA-1273. Pre-vaccine samples were collected from two convalescent patients 16 days and one week before the first dose, corresponding to 142 and 148 days after COVID-19 diagnosis. SARS-CoV-2 spike-specific CD4+ TCR repertoires were compared before and after mRNA vaccination in COVID-19 convalescent patients and in infection-naive vaccine recipients. The full study included some eleven COVID-19 convalescent patients and several SARS-CoV-2-naive healthy vaccine recipients. The Oncomine TCR Beta short-read assay on an Illumina iSeq 100 was used to sequence cultures from other donors in the study.

What the work shows at the level of the full study, not this receptor alone: At late post-vaccination timepoints, both infection-induced and vaccine-induced clones showed marked clonal contraction, consistent with waning T cell responses. For convalescent patients, new clones induced by the vaccine made up most of the post-vaccine spike-reactive repertoire, and these new clones were largely distinct from the clones induced by infection. Limitations of the study were the small number of convalescent patients and the absence of early post-infection timepoints.

The method was the immunoSEQ multiplex PCR assay. TCR beta CDR3 sequencing was performed on DNA from the cultured, isolated CD4+ T cells. Processing in the source paper ran as follows. The analysis removed non-productive TCR sequences, trimmed reads to the CDR3 region, and retained only CDR3s that were 7 or more amino acids long. Antigen-specific clonotypes were identified using the MANAFEST web app by comparison of expansion in peptide wells against reference cultures. To count as positive, a clone had to show expansion at FDR<0.05 compared with the reference and with all other wells, an odds ratio above 5, and a frequency above 0.1% in two replicate wells. A clonotype was called cross-reactive if it was significantly expanded both in SARS-CoV-2 spike wells and in at least one common cold coronavirus spike condition. Levenshtein distance calculated with the stringdist R package was used to assess CDR3 similarity, and unrooted trees were constructed with ape in R 3.6.1. In TCRdb, the immuneACCESS table is reduced to in-frame sequences with V and J assigned. These tables do not hold every clone; where another copy was compared, an unresolved V gene accounts for under half, and the others remain unexplained. The V and J calls and clone size are taken from that table; D and trimming were inferred from the DNA. The sample contains approximately 33,000 clones, about 73% of them found a single time. Approximately 17% of the sample is in the top ten clones.

In the ViraFEST assay, PBMC were stimulated with viral peptide pools, and antigen-specific CD4+ T cell clonotypes were then identified by expansion using TCR sequencing. After around 10 days of culture, CD4+ T cells were isolated with the EasySep CD4+ T cell isolation kit. PCR-confirmed SARS-CoV-2 infection had occurred in convalescent patients between March and December 2020, before the Alpha, Beta and Delta variants emerged in the United States. Some 1.9 million PBMC per well were cultured with 10 ug/ml peptides in IMDM containing roughly 5% human AB serum, approximately 10 IU/ml IL-2 and gentamicin. On days 3 and 7, half of the culture medium was replaced with fresh IL-2-containing medium. Each peptide stimulation condition was cultured in triplicate wells unless otherwise noted. PBMC were separated from whole blood using Ficoll-Paque Plus gradient centrifugation and were then either cryopreserved at -140C or used fresh. The overlapping peptide pools covered the spike proteins of SARS-CoV-2 and of the common cold coronaviruses HCoV-NL63, HCoV-OC43 and HCoV-229E. The QIAamp micro DNA kit was used to extract genomic DNA from the cultured CD4+ T cells.

With regard to this clone: Its specific antigen is unknown. No quality values exist for individual bases; no much larger clone is one base distant.

As encoded in the germline V gene, CDR1 is SQVTM while CDR2 is ANQGSEA. Reading from cysteine to phenylalanine, the CDR3 counts 14 amino acids. The retained sequence is limited to the CDR3, 42 bases, with the frame set at the first base. Deletion took 1 base off V and 1 base off J, with a span of 5 bases between the germline ends. The TCR comes from a human donor who had a prior SARS-CoV-2 infection. The chain was built from TRBV29-1 and TRBJ2-6; the D gene cannot be named for sure. The material was CD4+ T cells from PBMCs cultured with HCoV-NL63 spike peptides, obtained before COVID-19 vaccination. Reading the label with the study, this specimen's cell subset or site is: HCoV-NL63 spike overlapping peptide pool stimulation. The nucleotide sequence reads TGCAGCGTTGAAGGGGGATCTGGGGCCAACGTCCTGACTTTC. Translated, this gives CSVEGGSGANVLTF.